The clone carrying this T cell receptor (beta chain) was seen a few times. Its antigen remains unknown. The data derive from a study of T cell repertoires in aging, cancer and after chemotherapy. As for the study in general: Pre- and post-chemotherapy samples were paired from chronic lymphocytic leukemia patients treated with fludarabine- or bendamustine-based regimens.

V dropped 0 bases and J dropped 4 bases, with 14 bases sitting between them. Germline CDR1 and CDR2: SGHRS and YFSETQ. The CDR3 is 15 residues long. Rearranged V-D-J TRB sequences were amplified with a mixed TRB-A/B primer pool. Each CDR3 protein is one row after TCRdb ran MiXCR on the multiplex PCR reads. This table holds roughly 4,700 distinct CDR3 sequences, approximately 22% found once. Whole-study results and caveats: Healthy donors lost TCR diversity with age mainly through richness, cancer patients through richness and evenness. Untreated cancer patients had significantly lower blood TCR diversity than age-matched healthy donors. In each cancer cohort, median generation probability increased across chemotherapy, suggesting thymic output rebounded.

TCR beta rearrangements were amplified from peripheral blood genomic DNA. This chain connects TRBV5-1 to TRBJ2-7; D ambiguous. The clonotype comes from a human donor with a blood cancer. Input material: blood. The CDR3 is CASSLGASDTYEQYF. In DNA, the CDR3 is TGCGCCAGCAGCTTGGGGGCGTCCGACACTTACGAGCAGTACTTC.